This TCR beta chain is drawn from a study of blood T cell repertoires in COVID-19. Assay: immunoSEQ multiplex PCR; the TCRdb copy retains only in-frame clones and omits some. The repertoire holds about 140,000 clones, over 80% seen once, with more than 4.5% in the top ten. Germline assignment: CDR1 MNHEY and CDR2 SVGEGT. Trimming pared 6 bases from V and 0 bases from J, leaving 15 bases between. The CDR3 totals 16 residues. Ages ranged from 18 to 89 years, with residence in under 25 US areas. Those designated as exposed participants met a COVID-19 case within 2 weeks before study entry. Sequences were obtained from PBMCs or T cells enriched from blood (not recorded which). This chain links TRBV6-2 or TRBV6-3 with TRBJ2-1, with D possibly matching TRBD2 (6 bases). The sequence was obtained from a man in his 70s who had been exposed to COVID-19. CDR3 coding DNA: TGTGCCAGCAGCTCTCGACGGGGGAGCTCCTACAATGAGCAGTTCTTC. Amino acid sequence: CASSSRRGSSYNEQFF.